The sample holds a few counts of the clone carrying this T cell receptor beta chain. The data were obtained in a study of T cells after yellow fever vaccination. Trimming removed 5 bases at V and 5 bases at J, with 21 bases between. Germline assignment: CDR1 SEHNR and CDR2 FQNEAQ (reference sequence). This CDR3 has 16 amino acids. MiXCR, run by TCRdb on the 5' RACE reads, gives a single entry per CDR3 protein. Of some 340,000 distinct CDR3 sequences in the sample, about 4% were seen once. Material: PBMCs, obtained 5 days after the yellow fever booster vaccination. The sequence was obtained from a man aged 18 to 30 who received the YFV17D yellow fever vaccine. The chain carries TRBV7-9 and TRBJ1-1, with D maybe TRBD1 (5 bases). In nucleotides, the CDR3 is TGTGCCAGCAGCCCCAGACGCCGGGGGGGGATAACTGAAGCTTTCTTT. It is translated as CASSPRRRGGITEAFF.